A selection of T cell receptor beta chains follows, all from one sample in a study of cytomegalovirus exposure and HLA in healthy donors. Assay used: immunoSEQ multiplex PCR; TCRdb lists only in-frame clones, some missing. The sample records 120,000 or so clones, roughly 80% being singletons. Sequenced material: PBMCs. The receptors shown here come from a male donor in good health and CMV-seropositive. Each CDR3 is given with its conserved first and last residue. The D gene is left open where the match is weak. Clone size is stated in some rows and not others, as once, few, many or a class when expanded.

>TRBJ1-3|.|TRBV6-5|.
CASGRGVKSGNTIYF
TGTGCCAGCGGGCGTGGCGTTAAAAGCGGAAACACCATATATTTT
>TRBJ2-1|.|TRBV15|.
CATSREGLQYNEQFF
TGTGCCACCAGCAGAGAAGGACTACAATACAATGAGCAGTTCTTC
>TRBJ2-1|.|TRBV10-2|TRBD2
CASERTSGSGEQFF
TGCGCCAGCGAGAGGACTAGCGGGAGCGGTGAGCAGTTCTTC
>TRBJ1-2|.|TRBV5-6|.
CASSLGGGPGYGYTF
TGTGCCAGCAGCTTGGGGGGGGGCCCGGGCTATGGCTACACCTTC
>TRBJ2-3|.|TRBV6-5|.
CASSWGHFLTDTQYF
TGTGCCAGCAGTTGGGGACATTTCCTCACAGATACGCAGTATTTT
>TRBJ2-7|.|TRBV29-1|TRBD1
CSAGTDYEQYF
TGCAGCGCCGGGACAGACTACGAGCAGTACTTC
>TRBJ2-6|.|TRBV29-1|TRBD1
CSVGGKGARPGANGLTF
TGCAGCGTTGGAGGGAAGGGGGCGCGTCCTGGGGCCAACGGCCTGACTTTC
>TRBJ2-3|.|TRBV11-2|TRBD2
CASSRAGGGGTDTQYF
TGTGCCAGCAGCCGGGCGGGGGGAGGAGGCACAGATACGCAGTATTTT
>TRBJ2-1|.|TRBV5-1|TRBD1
CASGWATGNNEQFF
TGCGCCAGCGGTTGGGCGACAGGGAACAATGAGCAGTTCTTC
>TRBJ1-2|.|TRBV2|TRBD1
CARGQGADYGYTF
TGTGCCAGAGGACAGGGGGCCGACTATGGCTACACCTTC
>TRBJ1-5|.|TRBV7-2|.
CASSTQGNQPQHF
TGTGCCAGCAGCACACAAGGCAATCAGCCCCAGCATTTT
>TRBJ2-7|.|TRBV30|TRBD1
CAWRTGAPYEQYF
TGTGCCTGGAGGACAGGGGCACCCTACGAGCAGTACTTC
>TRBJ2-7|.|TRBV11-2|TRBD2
CASSLDRTSEGYEQYF
TGTGCCAGCAGCTTAGATCGAACTAGCGAGGGCTACGAGCAGTACTTC
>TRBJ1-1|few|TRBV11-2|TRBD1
CASCKTGTGNTEAFF
TGTGCCAGCTGCAAGACAGGGACCGGGAACACTGAAGCTTTCTTT
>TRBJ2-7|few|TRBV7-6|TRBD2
CASSSPLAEGYEQYF
TGTGCCAGCAGCTCACCCCTAGCGGAAGGCTACGAGCAGTACTTC
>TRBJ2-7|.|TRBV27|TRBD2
CASSSSRELTYEQYF
TGTGCCAGCAGTTCCTCGCGGGAGTTGACGTACGAGCAGTACTTC
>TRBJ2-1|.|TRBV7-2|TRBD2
CASRRTSGSYNEQFF
TGTGCCAGCAGACGGACTAGCGGGTCCTACAATGAGCAGTTCTTC
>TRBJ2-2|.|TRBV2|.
CASSAGTGELFF
TGTGCCAGCAGTGCCGGGACCGGGGAGCTGTTTTTT
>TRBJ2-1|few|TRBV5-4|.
CASSLAAAGHEQFF
TGTGCCAGCAGCTTGGCGGCGGCAGGGCATGAGCAGTTCTTC
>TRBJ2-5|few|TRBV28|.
CATSTREAWPETQYF
TGTGCTACATCCACCAGGGAGGCCTGGCCGGAGACCCAGTACTTC
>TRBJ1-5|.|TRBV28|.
CASSKDSSNQPQHF
TGTGCCAGCAGTAAGGACAGTAGCAATCAGCCCCAGCATTTT
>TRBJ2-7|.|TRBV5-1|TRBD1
CASSPGGTGGHEQYF
TGCGCCAGCAGCCCCGGCGGGACAGGGGGCCACGAGCAGTACTTC
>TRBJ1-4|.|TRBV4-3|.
CASSQGGHNDEKLFF
TGCGCCAGCAGCCAAGGGGGACATAATGATGAAAAACTGTTTTTT
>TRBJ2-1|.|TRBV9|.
CASSVVAGDEQFF
TGTGCCAGCAGCGTAGTGGCAGGGGATGAGCAGTTCTTC
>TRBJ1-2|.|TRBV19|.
CASSPKGGLNYGYTF
TGTGCCAGTAGTCCTAAGGGAGGGCTAAACTATGGCTACACCTTC
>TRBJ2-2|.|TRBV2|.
CASSEGARGELFF
TGTGCCAGCAGTGAGGGGGCGAGGGGGGAGCTGTTTTTT
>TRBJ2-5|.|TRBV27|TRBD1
CASSPLTGWDETQYF
TGTGCCAGCAGTCCCTTGACAGGGTGGGATGAGACCCAGTACTTC
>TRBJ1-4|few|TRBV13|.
CASSLSGAGVNEKLFF
TGTGCCAGCAGCCTCTCAGGCGCCGGGGTAAATGAAAAACTGTTTTTT
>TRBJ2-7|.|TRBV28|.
CASSTTGLSSYEQYF
TGTGCCAGCAGTACAACAGGGCTTTCATCATACGAGCAGTACTTC
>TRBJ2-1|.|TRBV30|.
CAWSGSSYNEQFF
TGTGCCTGGAGCGGGAGCTCCTACAATGAGCAGTTCTTC
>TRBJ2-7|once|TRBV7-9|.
CASSLEWDTGYEQYF
TGTGCCAGCAGCTTAGAGTGGGACACCGGCTACGAGCAGTACTTC
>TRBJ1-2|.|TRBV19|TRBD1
CASSLEPGQRHGYTF
TGTGCCAGTTCTTTAGAACCGGGACAGAGGCATGGCTACACCTTC
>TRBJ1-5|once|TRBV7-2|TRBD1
CASSPDDRVGQPQHF
TGTGCCAGCAGCCCAGATGACAGGGTAGGTCAGCCCCAGCATTTT
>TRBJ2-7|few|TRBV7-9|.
CASSLEAAYEQYF
TGTGCCAGCAGCTTAGAAGCGGCCTACGAGCAGTACTTC
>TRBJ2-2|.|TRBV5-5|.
CASSLADTGELFF
TGTGCCAGCAGCTTGGCGGACACCGGGGAGCTGTTTTTT
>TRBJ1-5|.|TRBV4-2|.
CASSQDLISRTVLYSNQPQHF
TGTGCCAGCAGCCAAGATCTTATAAGCAGGACAGTCCTATATAGCAATCAGCCCCAGCATTTT
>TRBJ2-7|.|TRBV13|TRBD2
CASSQILSGSGEQYF
TGTGCCAGCAGCCAAATTCTTAGCGGGAGCGGCGAGCAGTACTTC
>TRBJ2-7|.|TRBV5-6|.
CASSRWTGENEQYF
TGTGCCAGCAGCCGTTGGACGGGAGAGAACGAGCAGTACTTC
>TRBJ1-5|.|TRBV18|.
CASSPTDSNQPQHF
TGTGCCAGCTCCCCGACAGATAGCAATCAGCCCCAGCATTTT
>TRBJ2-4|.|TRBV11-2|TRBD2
CASRAWVIQRGITNIQYF
TGTGCCAGCCGAGCTTGGGTTATTCAGCGGGGGATAACGAACATTCAGTACTTC
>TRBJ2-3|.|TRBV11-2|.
CASTTGNEDTQYF
TGTGCCAGTACGACAGGAAATGAAGATACGCAGTATTTT
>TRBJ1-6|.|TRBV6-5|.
CASSPSTGRNSPLHF
TGTGCCAGCAGTCCCTCGACGGGAAGAAATTCACCCCTCCACTTT
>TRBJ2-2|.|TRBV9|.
CASSPLEAGELFF
TGTGCCAGCAGTCCACTAGAGGCCGGGGAGCTGTTTTTT
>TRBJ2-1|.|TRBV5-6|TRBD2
CASSLWRETNEQFF
TGTGCCAGCAGCCTTTGGCGGGAGACAAATGAGCAGTTCTTC
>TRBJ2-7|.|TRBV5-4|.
CASSLERGVADEFYEQYF
TGTGCCAGCAGCCTTGAGCGTGGGGTAGCGGACGAATTCTACGAGCAGTACTTC
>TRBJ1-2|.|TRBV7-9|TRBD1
CASSTGQGFNGYTF
TGTGCCAGCAGCACGGGACAGGGCTTTAATGGCTACACCTTC
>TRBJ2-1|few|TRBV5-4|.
CASSLTGIAGEQFF
TGTGCCAGCAGCCTAACAGGGATCGCGGGTGAGCAGTTCTTC
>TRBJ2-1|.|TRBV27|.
CASSLALGEQFF
TGTGCCAGCAGTCTAGCGTTGGGGGAGCAGTTCTTC
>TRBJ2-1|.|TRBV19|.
CASSIRRGPYNEQFF
TGTGCCAGTAGTATTAGGAGAGGCCCCTACAATGAGCAGTTCTTC
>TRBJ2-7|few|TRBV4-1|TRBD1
CASSHRQGDAYEQYF
TGCGCCAGCAGCCATCGACAGGGTGATGCCTACGAGCAGTACTTC
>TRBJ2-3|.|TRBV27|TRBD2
CASGRTSGRSDTQYF
TGTGCCAGCGGGAGGACTAGCGGGAGGTCAGATACGCAGTATTTT
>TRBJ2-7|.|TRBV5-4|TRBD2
CASSLARESAYEQYF
TGTGCCAGCAGCTTGGCGCGGGAGTCCGCCTACGAGCAGTACTTC
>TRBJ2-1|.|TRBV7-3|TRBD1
CASSSGQGAGNEQFF
TGTGCCAGCAGCTCGGGACAGGGGGCGGGCAATGAGCAGTTCTTC
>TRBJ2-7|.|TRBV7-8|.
CASSLNFGSLSYEQYF
TGTGCCAGCAGCTTAAATTTCGGGTCGCTCTCCTACGAGCAGTACTTC
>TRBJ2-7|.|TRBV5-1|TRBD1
CASSETGGDYEQYF
TGCGCCAGCAGCGAGACAGGGGGCGACTACGAGCAGTACTTC
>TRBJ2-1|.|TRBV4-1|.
CASSQVNLISYNEQFF
TGCGCCAGCAGCCAAGTGAACTTGATCTCCTACAATGAGCAGTTCTTC
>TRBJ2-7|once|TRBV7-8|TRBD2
CASSGVAGAYEQYF
TGTGCCAGCTCTGGGGTAGCGGGAGCCTACGAGCAGTACTTC
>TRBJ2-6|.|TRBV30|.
CAWSVTVSGANVLTF
TGTGCCTGGAGTGTTACTGTCTCTGGGGCCAACGTCCTGACTTTC
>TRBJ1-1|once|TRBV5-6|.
CASSLVSDTEAFF
TGTGCCAGCAGCTTGGTATCTGACACTGAAGCTTTCTTT